These 26 T cell receptor beta chains were sequenced from one sample in a study of T-cell reconstitution after alpha-beta-depleted transplantation in children. TCRbeta library construction was performed incorporating unique molecular identifiers. TCRdb fed the PCR reads into MiXCR, producing one record per CDR3 protein. The data show fewer than 250,000 distinct CDR3 sequences, just under 8.5% seen once. Sequenced material: PBMCs, mostly from graft donor cells, taken 180 days after TCRalphabeta/CD19-depleted stem cell transplant. These receptors were obtained from a male patient younger than 18 who had a stem cell transplant for acute lymphoblastic leukemia, so the T cells may come from the graft donor.

This clonotype was seen many times. The chain combines TRBV6-5 with TRBJ2-6; D is unclear. CDR3 length: 15 residues. Germline V lookup: CDR1 MNHEY, CDR2 SVGAGI. The V end was cut by 2 bases, the J end by 0 bases, with 5 bases between. The CDR3 loop reads CASSYGISGANVLTF. The CDR3 coding sequence is TGTGCCAGCAGTTACGGTATCTCTGGGGCCAACGTCCTGACTTTC.

This clonotype was picked up many times. The chain carries TRBV7-6 and TRBJ1-1; 7 nucleotides align to TRBD1. The length of the CDR3 is 16 residues. The ends lost 1 base at V and 4 bases at J; junction bases unmatched: 9. The germline gives CDR1 SGHVS, CDR2 FNYEAQ. The CDR3 is CASSLDDRAAGTEAFF. DNA of the CDR3: TGTGCCAGCAGCTTAGATGACAGGGCTGCCGGCACTGAAGCTTTCTTT.

This clonotype was detected many times. The chain joins TRBV20-1 to TRBJ2-3, with a possible D match to TRBD1 (6 bases). Trimming removed 4 bases at V and 3 bases at J, with 11 bases between. This CDR3 has 13 residues. Germline-derived CDR1 and CDR2 are DFQATT and SNEGSKA (reference sequence). The CDR3 protein is CSATRTETDTQYF. The CDR3, as DNA: TGCAGTGCTACCCGGACAGAGACAGATACGCAGTATTTT.

This clonotype was seen repeatedly, ten times or more. CDR3 loop: CASSKLYTVPYEQYF. Written as DNA, the CDR3 is TGTGCCAGCAGTAAGCTCTACACGGTTCCCTACGAGCAGTACTTC. This rearrangement joins TRBV28 to TRBJ2-7; D uncertain. Trimming removed 5 bases from V and 2 bases from J, with 16 bases in between. Germline CDR1 is MDHEN and CDR2 is SYDVKM. The CDR3 contains 15 residues.

Ten or more counts support this clonotype. The chain carries TRBV5-1 and TRBJ2-2; D gene uncertain. The CDR3 extends over 13 amino acids. Germline V CDR1 and CDR2: SGHRS, YFSETQ. Trimming took off 0 bases at V and 5 bases at J, with 5 bases between the two ends. The CDR3 sequence: CASSLDPTGELFF. In DNA, the CDR3 is TGCGCCAGCAGCTTGGACCCTACCGGGGAGCTGTTTTTT.

This clonotype has ten or more counts. The chain employs TRBV28 and TRBJ1-6; D remains ambiguous. The V gene lost 2 bases and the J gene lost 2 bases, with 7 bases spanning the gap. CDR1 is MDHEN, CDR2 SYDVKM, per germline. The CDR3 totals 15 residues. The DNA for the CDR3 is TGTGCCAGCAGTTTAGATGGGACCTATAATTCACCCCTCCACTTT. It yields the protein CASSLDGTYNSPLHF.

This clonotype was observed a few times. V usage is TRBV6-2 or TRBV6-3 and J usage is TRBJ1-1; D is undetermined. This CDR3 is 13 amino acids long. Germline lookup yields CDR1 MNHEY and CDR2 SVGEGT. Trimming took 7 bases from V and 1 from J, leaving 10 bases between them. CDR3 coding DNA: TGTGCCAGCACCCTGACCGAGAACACTGAAGCTTTCTTT. Translated: CASTLTENTEAFF.

In this sample, this clonotype turned up many times. The V gene is TRBV29-1, the J gene TRBJ2-2; maybe TRBD1 (6 bases). V was pared by 5 bases and J by 7 bases, with 14 bases between. The germline V gene encodes CDR1 SQVTM and CDR2 ANQGSEA. CDR3 length: 13 residues. In DNA, the CDR3 is TGCAGCGTTTCACAGGGATGGGGCGGGGAGCTGTTTTTT. It is translated as CSVSQGWGGELFF.

This clonotype was counted ten times or more. J is TRBJ2-6 and V is TRBV12-3 or TRBV12-4, with TRBD1 matching over 12 bases. Germline trimming cut 6 bases from V and 3 bases from J; bases unmatched to any gene: 6. This CDR3 has 17 residues. The CDR3: CASRTGTGGNGANVLTF. The CDR3 nucleotides are TGTGCCAGCAGGACCGGGACAGGGGGCAATGGGGCCAACGTCCTGACTTTC.

This chain joins TRBV19 and TRBJ1-5; perhaps TRBD1 as D (6 bases). From germline, CDR1 is LNHDA and CDR2 SQIVND (reference sequence). The CDR3 is made up of 16 amino acids. Trimming pared 6 bases from V and 2 bases from J, leaving 17 bases between. CDR3 sequence: CASRPHQGKGNQPQHF. CDR3 nucleotides: TGTGCCAGTAGGCCTCACCAGGGGAAAGGCAATCAGCCCCAGCATTTT.

This clonotype occurred many times. The rearrangement links TRBV5-5 to TRBJ2-5, with D perhaps TRBD1 (6 bases). V was cut by 0 bases and J by 4 bases, with 16 bases left in between. Germline CDR1 reads SGHKS; CDR2 reads YYEKEE (reference sequence). The CDR3 is 16 residues long. DNA for the CDR3: TGTGCCAGCAGCTTGGTTCAGGGGATTTTTAGAGAGACCCAGTACTTC. It specifies CASSLVQGIFRETQYF.

This clonotype was counted ten times or more. V gene TRBV20-1 combines with J gene TRBJ2-1, with 9 bases that match TRBD2. The germline CDR1 and CDR2 sequences are DFQATT and SNEGSKA (reference sequence). CDR3 length: 15 amino acids. V lost 1 base, J lost 8 bases, and 9 bases stayed unmatched. The CDR3 DNA is TGCAGTGCTAGAGCACCGGGACTAGCATTTTATGAGCAGTTCTTC. It is translated as CSARAPGLAFYEQFF.

In its sample, this clonotype was seen a few times. V is TRBV6-1 and J is TRBJ1-5; D ambiguous. The CDR3 consists of 14 residues. Germline CDR1 reads MNHNS; CDR2 reads SASEGT. V was clipped by 3 bases and J by 4 bases, with 10 bases between them. For the CDR3, the DNA is TGTGCCAGCAGTGATGGGGAACTAAATCAGCCCCAGCATTTT. Translation gives CASSDGELNQPQHF.

This clonotype appeared many times. The chain combines TRBV5-1 with TRBJ1-2; perhaps TRBD1 as D (5 bases). Trimming cost V 0 bases and J 8 bases, with 17 bases left between them. The CDR3 sequence is 15 residues long. CDR1 SGHRS and CDR2 YFSETQ come from the germline V gene. The CDR3 DNA is TGCGCCAGCAGCTTGGATGGCGGCAGGGACTCCGGCTACACCTTC. Translating gives CASSLDGGRDSGYTF.

There are a few counts of this clonotype. As DNA, the CDR3 is TGTGCCAGCAGTGCGTCAGGACCTAACTATGGCTACACCTTC. Its protein product is CASSASGPNYGYTF. The V call is TRBV25-1, the J call TRBJ1-2; D not certain. Germline CDR1 and CDR2: MGHDK and SYGVNS. The CDR3 loop spans 14 amino acids. V was shortened by 4 bases and J by 0 bases, with 9 bases between the two germline ends.

This clonotype was detected many times. V gene TRBV11-2 combines with J gene TRBJ2-5; D remains unclear. The CDR3 contains 14 residues. Trimming removed 4 bases from V and 1 base from J, with 10 bases in between. Germline V gene data show CDR1 as SGHAT and CDR2 as FQNNGV. CDR3 DNA: TGTGCCAGCAGCTCGTGGACGGTCCAAGAGACCCAGTACTTC. Its translation is CASSSWTVQETQYF.

Many counts were recorded for this clonotype. The chain joins TRBV29-1 to TRBJ2-3; D assignment may be TRBD1 or TRBD2 (6 bases each). The germline V gene encodes CDR1 SQVTM and CDR2 ANQGSEA. CDR3 length: 12 residues. Trimming shortened V by 7 bases and J by 6 bases, and 14 bases separated the two germline ends. The CDR3 loop reads CSAEGGSDTQYF. CDR3 bases: TGCAGCGCCGAGGGGGGATCCGATACGCAGTATTTT.

With respect to this clonotype: A much larger clonotype is one base distant, so this may be a read error. The chain recombines TRBV25-1 with TRBJ1-1; weak D call: TRBD1 (6 bases). Germline V gene lookup returns CDR1 MGHDK and CDR2 SYGVNS. The CDR3 runs to 13 residues. CDR3 sequence (DNA): TGTGCCAGCAGTGTTCCAGGGGTAACTGAAGATTTCTTT. It specifies CASSVPGVTEDFF. The variable domain in full, with the rest retrieved from reference TRBV25-1 and TRBJ1-1, is EADIYQTPRYLVIGTGKKITLECSQTMGHDKMYWYQQDPGMELHLIHYSYGVNSTEKGDLSSESTVSRIRTEHFPLTLESARPSHTSQYLCASSVPGVTEDFFGQGTRLTVV.

This clonotype was detected ten times or more. The CDR3 loop is CASSDNPTRDTQYF. DNA of the CDR3: TGTGCCAGCAGTGATAACCCTACGAGGGATACGCAGTATTTT. The chain uses TRBV25-1 and TRBJ2-3; D is ambiguous. CDR1 is MGHDK, CDR2 SYGVNS, per germline. V shed 3 bases and J shed 6 bases, with 13 bases lying between them. The CDR3 runs to 14 residues.

This clonotype was seen many times. The V gene is TRBV20-1, the J gene TRBJ1-5; possible D gene TRBD1, 5 bases. Trimming removed 2 bases from V and 2 bases from J, with 10 bases in between. The CDR3 is 14 residues long. CDR1 and CDR2 from the germline V gene are DFQATT and SNEGSKA (reference sequence). In DNA, the CDR3 is TGCAGTGCTAGATGGCAGGGCCGCAATCAGCCCCAGCATTTT. Residues: CSARWQGRNQPQHF.

Many counts were recorded for this clonotype. The rearrangement joins TRBV29-1 to TRBJ2-3; TRBD2 agrees at 14 bases. The length of the CDR3 is 14 residues. Germline V lookup: CDR1 SQVTM, CDR2 ANQGSEA. Unmatched junction bases numbered 9, after V lost 8 bases and J lost 8 bases. CDR3 bases: TGCAGCACCGGGACTAGCGGGAGTTTAGCTACGCAGTATTTT. Protein: CSTGTSGSLATQYF.

This clonotype came up many times. This chain connects TRBV20-1 to TRBJ2-1; 9 nucleotides match TRBD2. The CDR3 totals 12 residues. Germline lookup yields CDR1 DFQATT and CDR2 SNEGSKA (reference sequence). With 5 bases clipped from V and 15 bases from J, the junction kept 11 bases outside the gene matches. CDR3 residues: CSAPPSGTSRFF. The CDR3 DNA reads as TGCAGTGCTCCTCCTAGCGGGACCTCCCGGTTCTTC.

This clonotype showed up many times. J is TRBJ2-7 and V is TRBV12-3 or TRBV12-4, with 9 bases lining up with TRBD2. The CDR3 covers 14 residues. V lost 3 bases and J lost 5; bases outside the gene matches: 5. The CDR3 bases are TGTGCCAGCAGTTTCCGGCGGGGGGGGAACGAGCAGTACTTC. It yields the protein CASSFRRGGNEQYF.

This clonotype was counted ten times or more. The chain combines TRBV7-3 with TRBJ2-1; 11 positions match TRBD2. V trimming: 3 bases; J trimming: 6 bases; junction bases outside the gene matches: 4. The CDR3 length is 15 residues. The germline CDR1 and CDR2 sequences are SGHTA and FQGTGA. The CDR3 region is CASSFGSGRVNEQFF. The CDR3 DNA reads TGTGCCAGCAGCTTCGGTAGCGGGAGGGTCAATGAGCAGTTCTTC.

The genes are TRBV11-2 and TRBJ2-3, with D maybe TRBD2 (5 bases). The V gene's germline CDR1 is SGHAT and CDR2 FQNNGV. V shed 1 base and J shed 1 base, with 9 bases lying between them. The CDR3 is made up of 15 amino acids. CDR3 DNA: TGTGCCAGCAGCTTAGGACAACTAGGCACAGATACGCAGTATTTT. Protein: CASSLGQLGTDTQYF.

This clonotype was observed once. The chain has TRBV5-1 and TRBJ2-7; D ambiguous. V dropped 1 base and J dropped 5 bases, with 13 bases sitting between them. The CDR3 spans 14 residues. Germline V CDR1 and CDR2: SGHRS, YFSETQ. The CDR3 loop is CASSLCDTFHEQYF. As DNA, the CDR3 is TGCGCCAGCAGCTTGTGTGACACCTTCCACGAGCAGTACTTC.